This entry concerns a single T cell receptor (beta chain). This entry comes from a study of graft-versus-host responses after intestinal transplantation. Intraepithelial plus lamina propria lymphocytes were released by processing graft tissue. Measured with immunoSEQ multiplex PCR; TCRdb has only the in-frame clones, and not every one. The sample shows about 63,000 clones, roughly nine tenths of them seen only once. Germline CDR1 and CDR2: MNHNS and SASEGT. This CDR3 region has 15 residues. V gave up 6 bases and J gave up 7 bases, with 21 bases separating them. Source: ileum tissue, taken roughly 54 weeks after transplant. The chain has TRBV6-1 and TRBJ2-5, with D perhaps matching TRBD1 (6 bases). The TCR comes from a human patient who received an intestinal transplant, so some T cells may come from the graft donor. The CDR3 nucleotides are TGTGCCAGCAGGACTACAGGGCTCAAGATTGGGACCCAGTACTTC. Protein: CASRTTGLKIGTQYF.